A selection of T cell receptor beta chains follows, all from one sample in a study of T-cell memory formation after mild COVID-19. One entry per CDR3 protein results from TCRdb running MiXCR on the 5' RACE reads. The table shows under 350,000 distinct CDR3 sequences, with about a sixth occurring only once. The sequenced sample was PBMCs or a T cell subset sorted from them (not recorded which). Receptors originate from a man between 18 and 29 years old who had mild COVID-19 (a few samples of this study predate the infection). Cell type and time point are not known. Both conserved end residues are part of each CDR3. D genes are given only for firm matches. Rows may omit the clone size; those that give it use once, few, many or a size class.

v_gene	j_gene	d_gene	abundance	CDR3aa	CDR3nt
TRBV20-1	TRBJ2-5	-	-	CSAQDDQETQYF	TGCAGTGCCCAGGACGACCAAGAGACCCAGTACTTC
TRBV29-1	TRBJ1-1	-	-	CSAASAEAFF	TGCAGCGCGGCGTCGGCTGAAGCTTTCTTT
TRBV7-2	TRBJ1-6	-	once	CASSIPSGRGSHSPLHF	TGTGCCAGCAGTATCCCTTCCGGCAGGGGATCACACTCACCCCTCCACTTT
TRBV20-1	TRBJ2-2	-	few	CSAYSTGELFF	TGCAGTGCCTATTCTACCGGGGAGCTGTTTTTT
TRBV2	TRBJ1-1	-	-	CASGEEGLNTEAFF	TGTGCCAGCGGAGAGGAGGGGTTGAACACTGAAGCTTTCTTT
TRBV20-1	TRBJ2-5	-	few	CSARSEGGEETQYF	TGCAGTGCTAGGTCAGAGGGAGGTGAAGAGACCCAGTACTTC
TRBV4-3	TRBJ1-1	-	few	CASSQEPGTNTEAFF	TGCGCCAGCAGCCAAGAACCGGGGACGAACACTGAAGCTTTCTTT
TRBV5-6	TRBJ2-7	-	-	CASSYLRQSEQYF	TGTGCCAGCAGCTACCTAAGACAGTCCGAGCAGTACTTC
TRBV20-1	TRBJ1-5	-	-	CSARDRLSRVNQPQHF	TGCAGTGCTAGAGATAGACTATCGCGGGTAAATCAGCCCCAGCATTTT
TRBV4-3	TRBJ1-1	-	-	CASSQEAGRGAAFF	TGCGCCAGCAGCCAAGAAGCCGGACGGGGGGCCGCTTTCTTT
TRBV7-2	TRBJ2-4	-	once	CASSHRGTAKNIQYF	TGTGCCAGCAGCCATCGCGGGACGGCTAAAAACATTCAGTACTTC
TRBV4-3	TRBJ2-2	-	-	CASSLNTGTNTGELFF	TGCGCCAGCAGCCTCAACACCGGGACTAACACCGGGGAGCTGTTTTTT
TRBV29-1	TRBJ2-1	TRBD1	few	CSVLEFRQGSNEQFF	TGCAGCGTACTCGAGTTCCGACAGGGAAGTAATGAGCAGTTCTTC
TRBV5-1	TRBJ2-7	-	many	CASSRRVGASHEQYF	TGCGCCAGCAGCCGCAGGGTGGGGGCGAGCCACGAGCAGTACTTC
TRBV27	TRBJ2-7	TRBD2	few	CASRPILAGGFNEQYF	TGTGCCAGCCGTCCAATACTAGCGGGGGGTTTCAACGAGCAGTACTTC
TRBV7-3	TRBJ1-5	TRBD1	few	CASSLADREEVQPQHF	TGTGCCAGCAGCTTAGCGGACAGGGAGGAAGTCCAGCCCCAGCATTTT
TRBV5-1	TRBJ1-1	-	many	CASSLEPNTEAFF	TGCGCCAGCAGCTTGGAACCGAACACTGAAGCTTTCTTT
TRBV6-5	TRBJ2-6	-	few	CASSRQPFEFSGANVLTF	TGTGCCAGCAGTCGACAGCCATTTGAATTCTCTGGGGCCAACGTCCTGACTTTC
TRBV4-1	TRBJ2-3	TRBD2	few	CASSQSVRGGALSTDTQYF	TGCGCCAGCAGCCAATCTGTCCGCGGGGGGGCATTAAGCACAGATACGCAGTATTTT
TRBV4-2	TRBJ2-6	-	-	CASSQGAADAGANVLTF	TGTGCCAGCAGCCAAGGGGCCGCAGACGCTGGGGCCAACGTCCTGACTTTC
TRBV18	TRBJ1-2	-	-	CASSPPTANYGYTF	TGTGCCAGCTCACCACCGACAGCCAACTATGGCTACACCTTC
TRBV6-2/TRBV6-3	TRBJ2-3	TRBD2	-	CASSSISGGRTDTQYF	TGTGCCAGCAGTTCGATTAGCGGGGGTAGGACAGATACGCAGTATTTT